These 22 T cell receptor beta chains were sequenced from one sample in a study of T cells in Graves' hyperthyroidism and ophthalmopathy. Amplification targeted TCR beta CDR3 regions from RNA transcripts. A set of HTBI primers served as the primers for a first-round RT-PCR of the TCR CDR3. TCRdb fed the multiplex PCR reads into MiXCR, producing one record per CDR3 protein. The repertoire includes hundreds of thousands of distinct CDR3 sequences, roughly 20% of them detected once, and 50% to 75% sits in the top ten. Sequencing was carried out using blood. The receptors stem from a man aged 30-40 years with Graves' ophthalmopathy.

This clonotype has a count of ten or more. The genes are TRBV7-2 and TRBJ2-3, with D unclear. Trimming stripped 3 bases from V and 2 bases from J, with 3 bases between. The CDR3 covers 12 residues. Germline assignment: CDR1 SGHTA and CDR2 FQGNSA. The CDR3 nucleotides are TGTGCCAGCAGCTTCTACACAGATACGCAGTATTTT. It yields the protein CASSFYTDTQYF.

Remarks on this clonotype: The junction departs from germline at one end; a sequencing error may be responsible. The gene calls are TRBV7-3 and TRBJ2-5; weak D call: TRBD2 (6 bases). CDR1 and CDR2 (germline): SGHTA, FQGTGA. There are 13 residues in the CDR3. The CDR3 bases are TGTGCTAGCAGCCAGGGACTGCAAGGGACCCAGTACTTC. The encoded protein is CASSQGLQGTQYF. Filled out from reference TRBV7-3 and TRBJ2-5, the complete variable domain reads GAGVSQTPSNKVTEKGKYVELRCDPISGHTALYWYRQSLGQGPEFLIYFQGTGAADDSGLPNDRFFAVRPEGSVSTLKIQRTERGDSAVYLCASSQGLQGTQYFGPGTRLLVL.

This clonotype occurred many times. The J gene is TRBJ2-3, the V gene TRBV24-1, with D perhaps given as TRBD1 or TRBD2 (7 bases each). The CDR3 covers 15 residues. Trimming removed 4 bases from V and 4 bases from J, with 14 bases in between. The germline CDR1 and CDR2 sequences are KGHDR and SFDVKD. The CDR3 nucleotides read TGTGCCACCAGTGACCAGACAGGGAGGGCAGATACGCAGTATTTT. This gives the protein CATSDQTGRADTQYF.

This clonotype was seen many times. The chain recombines TRBV11-2 with TRBJ2-7, with 7 bases aligning to TRBD2. The CDR3 totals 14 residues. J lost 3 bases, V lost 5 bases, and 7 bases had no gene match. Germline V CDR1 and CDR2: SGHAT, FQNNGV. The CDR3, as DNA: TGTGCCAGCAGCAACAGCGGGGCTTACTACGAGCAGTACTTC. It encodes CASSNSGAYYEQYF.

This clonotype has a handful of counts. The chain has TRBV2 and TRBJ1-5; TRBD1 might be the D (6 bases). CDR1 and CDR2 (germline): SNHLY, FYNNEI. CDR3 length: 14 amino acids. V dropped 6 bases and J dropped 11 bases, with 20 bases sitting between them. The CDR3 nucleotides are TGTGCCAGCAGCCCCCGGACAGCCGCCCGGACCCAGCATTTT. It specifies CASSPRTAARTQHF.

The sample holds a few counts of this clonotype. This rearrangement joins TRBV2 to TRBJ1-6; tentatively, D is TRBD1 (6 bases). CDR3 size: 15 residues. V was shortened by 8 bases and J by 8 bases, with 19 bases between the two germline ends. The germline CDR1 and CDR2 sequences are SNHLY and FYNNEI. The DNA of the CDR3 is TGTGCCAGCCAACTTTCGGATACAGGGTATTCACCCCTCCACTTT. Translation gives CASQLSDTGYSPLHF.

The chain has TRBV27 and TRBJ2-2, with TRBD1 as a possible D gene (6 bases). V was trimmed by 3 bases and J by 6 bases, leaving 11 bases between them. Germline V gene lookup returns CDR1 MNHEY and CDR2 SMNVEV (reference sequence). The CDR3 runs to 14 residues. CDR3 sequence: CASSLGQLAGELFF. In DNA form, the CDR3 reads TGTGCCAGCAGTTTGGGACAATTGGCCGGGGAGCTGTTTTTT.

This clonotype has more than one count but fewer than ten. The chain recombines TRBV5-1 with TRBJ2-5, with TRBD1 as a possible D gene (5 bases). CDR3 length: 14 residues. V was trimmed by 0 bases and J by 5 bases, leaving 11 bases between them. Per the germline V gene, CDR1 is SGHRS and CDR2 is YFSETQ. The DNA for the CDR3 is TGCGCCAGCAGCTTGGGACAGCCGCGGGAGACCCAGTACTTC. This translates into CASSLGQPRETQYF.

This clonotype is categorized as large. V usage is TRBV11-3 and J usage is TRBJ1-5, with 9 nucleotides matching TRBD1. The CDR3 contains 17 residues. The germline gives CDR1 SGHNT, CDR2 YENEEA. After removal of 4 bases from V and 2 bases from J, the junction contained 9 bases not matched to a gene. CDR3 protein: CASSSDRDRVGNQPQHF. In DNA form, the CDR3 reads TGTGCCAGCAGCTCTGATCGGGACAGGGTAGGCAATCAGCCCCAGCATTTT.

This chain connects TRBV20-1 to TRBJ2-1; TRBD2 agrees at 11 bases. Germline trimming cut 4 bases from V and 7 bases from J; bases unmatched to any gene: 6. CDR1 DFQATT and CDR2 SNEGSKA come from the germline V gene (reference sequence). This CDR3 comprises 14 residues. The CDR3 loop reads CSAKLAGVGNEQFF. For the CDR3, the DNA is TGCAGTGCTAAACTAGCGGGAGTAGGGAATGAGCAGTTCTTC.

This clonotype was counted between two and nine times. The chain uses TRBV6-1 and TRBJ2-7; D may correspond to TRBD1 or TRBD2 (5 bases each). The CDR3 consists of 17 residues. Between the trimmed V and J ends, which lost 3 bases and 9 bases, there was a span of 27 bases. Germline CDR1 MNHNS, CDR2 SASEGT. The CDR3 loop reads CASSEFMRDAGYEGQYF. The CDR3 DNA reads as TGTGCCAGCAGTGAGTTCATGAGGGACGCAGGCTACGAAGGGCAGTACTTC.

In its sample, this clonotype was seen many times. The chain carries TRBV30 and TRBJ2-1, with D hard to call. V lost 4 bases to trimming and J lost 5 bases, with 6 bases between them. The germline V gene has CDR1 GTSNPN and CDR2 SVGIG (reference sequence). CDR3 size: 11 residues. The CDR3 DNA follows: TGTGCCTGGACAGGTAACAATGAGCAGTTCTTC. Translated, it gives CAWTGNNEQFF.

The chain uses TRBV14 and TRBJ2-3; D unclear. The CDR3 sequence is 14 residues long. Germline V gene data show CDR1 as SGHDN and CDR2 as FVKESK. V lost 0 bases to trimming and J lost 6 bases, with 10 bases between them. CDR3 amino acids: CASSQDLDIDTQYF. Here the CDR3 DNA reads TGTGCCAGCAGCCAAGACCTGGATATCGATACGCAGTATTTT.

The V gene is TRBV18, the J gene TRBJ1-2; 8 bases map to TRBD1. With 2 bases clipped from V and 3 bases from J, the junction kept 5 bases outside the gene matches. Looked up from germline, CDR1 is KGHSH and CDR2 is LQKENI. The CDR3 has 15 residues. The CDR3 here is CASSPGGQVDYGYTF. The CDR3 DNA reads as TGTGCCAGCTCACCAGGGGGACAGGTCGACTATGGCTACACCTTC.

There are many counts of this clonotype. The chain has TRBV28 and TRBJ2-7; 8 positions agree with TRBD2. The germline CDR1 and CDR2 sequences are MDHEN and SYDVKM. With V trimmed by 1 base and J by 7 bases, 6 bases remained unmatched. The CDR3 length is 14 residues. The CDR3 nucleotides are TGTGCCAGCAGTTTATCAGCGGGAGTAAGAGAGCAGTACTTC. Protein sequence: CASSLSAGVREQYF. The variable domain in full, completed from reference TRBV28 and TRBJ2-7, reads DVKVTQSSRYLVKRTGEKVFLECVQDMDHENMFWYRQDPGLGLRLIYFSYDVKMKEKGDIPEGYSVSREKKERFSLILESASTNQTSMYLCASSLSAGVREQYFGPGTRLTVT.

The chain has TRBV10-3 and TRBJ1-1; TRBD1 matches at 7 bases. In germline, CDR1 is ENHRY, CDR2 SYGVKD. CDR3 size: 16 residues. V lost 1 base, J lost 1 base, and 6 bases stayed unmatched. The CDR3 DNA follows: TGTGCCATCAGTGAGTTGGGGACAGCAAGGAACACTGAAGCTTTCTTT. It yields the protein CAISELGTARNTEAFF.

The chain recombines TRBV6-5 with TRBJ1-5; D perhaps matches TRBD1 (6 bases). With 2 bases removed from V and 0 bases from J, the gap between germline ends came to 17 bases. The CDR3 is 18 amino acids. Per the germline V gene, CDR1 is MNHEY and CDR2 is SVGAGI. DNA for the CDR3: TGTGCCAGCAGTTACGGGCAATCAGGGGCCGATAGCAATCAGCCCCAGCATTTT. It is translated as CASSYGQSGADSNQPQHF.

The rearrangement uses TRBV15 and TRBJ2-3; D may be TRBD1 (5 bases). The CDR3 runs 13 residues. Trimming took 2 bases from V and 6 from J, leaving 9 bases between them. Germline V gene lookup returns CDR1 LNHNV and CDR2 YYDKDF (reference sequence). The CDR3 DNA follows: TGTGCCACCAGCAGACAGACAGCCGATACGCAGTATTTT. It translates to CATSRQTADTQYF. The complete variable domain, with remaining parts taken from reference TRBV15 and TRBJ2-3, reads DAMVIQNPRYQVTQFGKPVTLSCSQTLNHNVMYWYQQKSSQAPKLLFHYYDKDFNNEADTPDNFQSRRPNTSFCFLDIRSPGLGDTAMYLCATSRQTADTQYFGPGTRLTVL.

J is TRBJ2-7 and V is TRBV5-1; tentatively, D is TRBD1 (6 bases). Trimming took 2 bases from V and 0 from J, leaving 9 bases between them. In germline, CDR1 is SGHRS, CDR2 YFSETQ. The CDR3 has 14 residues. CDR3 in amino acids: CASSFGGHSYEQYF. CDR3 coding DNA: TGCGCCAGCAGCTTTGGGGGACACTCCTACGAGCAGTACTTC.

This clonotype was counted a few times. This chain links TRBV12-3 or TRBV12-4 with TRBJ2-1; a possible D gene is TRBD2 (7 bases). Trimming took 7 bases from V and 4 from J, leaving 20 bases between them. CDR3 size: 16 residues. The CDR3 DNA follows: TGTGCCAGCAACCCCTCCGGGGGGCGCTCTTACAATGAGCAGTTCTTC. Encoded protein: CASNPSGGRSYNEQFF.

V is TRBV15 and J is TRBJ2-3; TRBD1 matches at 7 bases. CDR1 is LNHNV, CDR2 YYDKDF, per germline (reference sequence). Trimming at V came to 3 bases and at J to 2 bases, leaving 8 bases not matched to a gene. The CDR3 runs to 16 residues. The CDR3 loop is CATSSPGQRPTDTQYF. DNA of the CDR3: TGTGCCACCAGCAGCCCGGGACAGCGACCCACAGATACGCAGTATTTT.

This clonotype occurred many times. J is TRBJ2-4 and V is TRBV20-1; weak D call: TRBD2 (5 bases). Trimming removed 6 bases from V and 1 base from J, with 16 bases in between. Germline loops: CDR1 DFQATT, CDR2 SNEGSKA (reference sequence). CDR3 size: 15 residues. The CDR3 nucleotides are TGCAGTGCGCTCCGGGGTAATGCGGCCAAAAACATTCAGTACTTC. It yields the protein CSALRGNAAKNIQYF.